This TCR beta chain came from a study of T cells after posttransplantation cyclophosphamide. Findings and caveats of the study: Donor-recipient repertoire similarity was low at 1-2 months, rising over year one. Blood and skin or GI T cell repertoires showed limited TRB overlap.

Assay used: immunoSEQ multiplex PCR; TCRdb lists only in-frame clones, some missing. The repertoire includes approximately 17,000 clones, roughly 76% of them detected once, and roughly 31% sits in the top ten. Trimming pared 1 base from V and 1 base from J, leaving 11 bases between. CDR1 is LGHNA and CDR2 is YSLEER in the germline V gene. The CDR3 runs 17 residues. Regarding this clone: Its antigen is undetermined.

Treatment was busulfan-fludarabine conditioning, a marrow graft, and cyclophosphamide on days +3 and +4. The rearrangement uses TRBV4-3 and TRBJ1-6; a possible D gene is TRBD1 (6 bases). The material sequenced was CD8+ T cells sorted from PBMCs, taken 1903 days after a stem cell transplant with posttransplant cyclophosphamide. The origin of this receptor is a female patient in her thirties or forties who received an allogeneic stem cell transplant from a related donor, was CMV-positive, and had no GVHD. Some T cells may be graft donor cells. CDR3 DNA: TGCGCCAGCAGCCAAGGGGGAGGGGGGTCCTATAATTCACCCCTCCACTTT. Translation: CASSQGGGGSYNSPLHF.